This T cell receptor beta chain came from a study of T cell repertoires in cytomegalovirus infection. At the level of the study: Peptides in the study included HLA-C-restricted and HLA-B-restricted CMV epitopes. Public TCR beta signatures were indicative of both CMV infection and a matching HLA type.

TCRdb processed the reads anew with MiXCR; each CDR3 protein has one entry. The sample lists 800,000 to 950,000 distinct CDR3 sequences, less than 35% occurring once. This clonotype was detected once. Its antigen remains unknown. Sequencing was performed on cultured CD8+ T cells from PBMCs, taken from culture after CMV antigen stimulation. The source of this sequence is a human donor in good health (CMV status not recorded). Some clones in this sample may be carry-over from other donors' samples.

CDR3 coding DNA: TGTGCCAGCAGTTACGGCACCTCGACCACTGAAGCTTTCTTT. This sequence encodes CASSYGTSTTEAFF. V gene TRBV6-2 or TRBV6-3 combines with J gene TRBJ1-1; no clear D. The CDR3 contains 14 residues. Trimming removed 2 bases at V and 4 bases at J, with 11 bases between. Per germline, CDR1 MNHEY and CDR2 SVGEGT.